This T cell receptor (beta chain) is from a study of CD8+ T cells in alopecia areata. CD4+ lymphocytes from a handful of patients underwent sorting into CD25+CD127- populations. The study team obtained lesional scalp punch biopsies and peripheral blood from alopecia areata patients. Sorted out of PBMCs were CD4+ T cells and CD8+ T cells. CDR1 is SGHNT and CDR2 is YYREEE in the germline V gene (reference sequence). The V and J ends lost 4 bases and 3 bases, in that order; junction bases with no gene match: 7. The CDR3 totals 15 residues. Isolated RNA was reverse transcribed into cDNA used as the sequencing template. Some clones are missing from TCRdb's copy, which holds only in-frame ones; the method was immunoSEQ multiplex PCR. The data hold about 13,000 clones, with around three fifths observed a single time. Concerning this clone itself: Its antigen is unidentified.

Findings and caveats of the study: Alphabeta T cells residing in normal skin are also sequenced in scalp samples. Lesional scalp, notably in alopecia totalis/universalis, had clonality above that of normal scalp.

The sequence derives from a human donor with alopecia areata. The J gene is TRBJ2-5, the V gene TRBV5-4; TRBD2 matches 9 bases. Material: CD4+ Tregs sorted from blood. The CDR3 DNA is TGTGCCAGCAGCCCGGGCCTAGCGGGAAAAGAGACCCAGTACTTC. This translates into CASSPGLAGKETQYF.